This T cell receptor (beta chain) was recovered during a study of cytomegalovirus exposure and HLA in healthy donors. Across the study: Unique TCR beta sequences numbering approximately 120 million came from 150 million to 200 million T cells in an earlier analysis. Findings and limits, study-wide: As a later analysis showed, a missense DCLRE1C variant was linked to trimming of TCR beta V- and J-genes. There were some public TCRs occurring in many donors, but most TCR sequences were rare. The number of N-insertions in an Asian-associated ancestry cluster was reportedly below the approximately 690-donor mean in a later analysis.

The primer mix had 60 Vbeta and 13 Jbeta primers. Repertoires were generated with immunoSEQ multiplex PCR, while TCRdb's copy carries only in-frame clones and drops some. The table records 200,000 to 250,000 clones, around 79% of them present only once. The CDR3 has 18 residues. The V gene end was trimmed by 0 bases and the J gene end by 7 bases; junction bases not matched to a gene: 11. CDR1 and CDR2 from the germline V gene are MGHRA and YSYEKL. Concerning this clone itself: Its antigen is as yet unknown.

The origin of this receptor is a man aged 18 to 30 in good health and CMV-seronegative. The sample taken for sequencing was PBMCs. The V gene is TRBV4-1, the J gene TRBJ2-3; TRBD2 agrees at 12 bases. Here the CDR3 reads CASSQELLAGGVLNTQYF. In DNA, the CDR3 is TGCGCCAGCAGCCAAGAGCTCCTAGCGGGGGGGGTCCTTAATACGCAGTATTTT.